The TCR beta chain under discussion was sequenced for a study of blood T cell repertoires in COVID-19. With 0 bases removed from V and 7 bases from J, the gap between germline ends came to 9 bases. CDR1 LNHNV and CDR2 YYDKDF come from the germline V gene (reference sequence). This CDR3 contains 13 residues. Data came from immunoSEQ multiplex PCR; TCRdb stores just in-frame clones and leaves some out. The sample shows 150,000 or so clones, about 82% of them seen only once. The receptor's source is a man aged 50 to 59 with active or convalescent COVID-19. Source material: peripheral blood. V and J are TRBV15 and TRBJ1-2, with D maybe TRBD1 (5 bases). CDR3 nucleotide sequence: TGTGCCACCAGCAGAGATCTGCAGGGTGGCTACACCTTC. Translation gives CATSRDLQGGYTF.